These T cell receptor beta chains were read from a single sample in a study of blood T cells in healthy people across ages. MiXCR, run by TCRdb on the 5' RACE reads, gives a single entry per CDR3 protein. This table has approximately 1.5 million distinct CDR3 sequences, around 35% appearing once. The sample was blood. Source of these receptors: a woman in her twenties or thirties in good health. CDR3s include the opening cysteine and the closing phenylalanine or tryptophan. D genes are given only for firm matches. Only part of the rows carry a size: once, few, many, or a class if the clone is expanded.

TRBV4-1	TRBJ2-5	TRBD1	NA	TGCGCCAGCAGGTTTCATGGACAGGGGGAGACCCAGTACTTC	CASRFHGQGETQYF
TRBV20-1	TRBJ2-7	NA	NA	TGCAGTGCCGATACAGGGTCGGGCGAGCAGTACTTC	CSADTGSGEQYF
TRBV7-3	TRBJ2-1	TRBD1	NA	TGTGCCAGCAGCTTAAGCCCCGTCAGAGACAGGGCCACCTACAATGAGCAGTTCTTC	CASSLSPVRDRATYNEQFF
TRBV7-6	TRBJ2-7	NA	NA	TGTGCCAGCATCCCTTGGGACGGAGACTACGAGCAGTACTTC	CASIPWDGDYEQYF
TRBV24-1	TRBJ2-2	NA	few	TGTGCCACCCGGGGATCGGGGACCGGGGAGCTGTTTTTT	CATRGSGTGELFF
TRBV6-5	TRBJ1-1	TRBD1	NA	TGTGCCAGCAGTATTCCCGGGACAGGGGGGGCTTTCTTT	CASSIPGTGGAFF
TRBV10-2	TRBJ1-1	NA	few	TGCGCCAGCATTGGATTTGGGGGGGTTGAAGCTTTCTTT	CASIGFGGVEAFF
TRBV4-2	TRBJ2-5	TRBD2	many	TGTGCCAGCAGCCAACCGGGACTAGCGGTCCAAGAGACCCAGTACTTC	CASSQPGLAVQETQYF
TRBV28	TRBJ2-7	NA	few	TGTGCCAGCACCGTTTGGGGGGGACAGATTAACGAGCAGTACTTC	CASTVWGGQINEQYF
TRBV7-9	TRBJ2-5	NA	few	TGTGCCAGCAGCTTAGAATTGCGTCCAGAGACCCAGTACTTC	CASSLELRPETQYF
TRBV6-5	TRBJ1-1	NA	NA	TGTGCCAGCAGTTCGGCTACCTCGGAAGCTTTCTTT	CASSSATSEAFF
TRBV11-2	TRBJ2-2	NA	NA	TGTGCCAGCAGCTTAGGACATGTACCCGGGGAGCTGTTTTTT	CASSLGHVPGELFF
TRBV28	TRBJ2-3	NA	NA	TGTGCCAGCAGTCCCCAGGGGCGTCTCAGCACAGATACGCAGTATTTT	CASSPQGRLSTDTQYF
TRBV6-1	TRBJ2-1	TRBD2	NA	TGTGCCAGCAGTGATGGGACTAGCCCTCTCTCAGGGCAGTTCTTC	CASSDGTSPLSGQFF
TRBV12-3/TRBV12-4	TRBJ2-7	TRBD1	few	TGTGCCAGCAGACTCTTACAGGGGATTGGGGCCGAGCAGTACTTC	CASRLLQGIGAEQYF
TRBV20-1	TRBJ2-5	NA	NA	TGCAGTGCTAGAGAGCCCACTAGGCTAGAGGGAGAGCAGTACTTC	CSAREPTRLEGEQYF
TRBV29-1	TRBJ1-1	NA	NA	TGCAGCGTTGAAGAGTTGGCAGGGAGGACTGAAGCTTTCTTT	CSVEELAGRTEAFF
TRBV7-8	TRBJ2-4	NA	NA	TGTGCCAGCAGCGGACGAGTAGGGCACATTCAGTACTTC	CASSGRVGHIQYF
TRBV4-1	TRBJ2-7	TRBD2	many	TGCGCCAGCAGCCCTGGGACTAGCGGGAGGGCCTACGAGCAGTACTTC	CASSPGTSGRAYEQYF
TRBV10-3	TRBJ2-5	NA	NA	TGTGCCATCAGTGAGAACGGGGGCGAGGGGGAGACCCAGTACTTC	CAISENGGEGETQYF
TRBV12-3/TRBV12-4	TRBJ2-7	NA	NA	TGTGCCAGCAGTTGGGGAAGGGCCGGGACACCCTTTTACGAGCAGTACTTC	CASSWGRAGTPFYEQYF
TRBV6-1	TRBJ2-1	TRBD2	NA	TGTGCCAGCAGGGGGACTAGCGCAACCTCCTACAATGAGCAGTTCTTC	CASRGTSATSYNEQFF
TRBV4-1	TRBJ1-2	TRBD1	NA	TGCGCCAGCAGCCAAGTGACAGGGGGAAGTGGCTACACCTTC	CASSQVTGGSGYTF
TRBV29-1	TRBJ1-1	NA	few	TGCAGCGTTGAGTCGGGACGACCCGGAGCTTTCTTT	CSVESGRPGAFF
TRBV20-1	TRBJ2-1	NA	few	TGCAGTGCTAGAGATCACCTAAAAGGGCACAATGAGCAGTTCTTC	CSARDHLKGHNEQFF
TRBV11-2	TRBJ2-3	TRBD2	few	TGTGCCAGCAGCTTTACTAGCGGGGGGCCCACAGATACGCAGTATTTT	CASSFTSGGPTDTQYF
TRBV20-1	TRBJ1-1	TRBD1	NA	TGCAGTGCTAGAGGATTCCGCGGACAGGGCGGAGCTGAAGCTTTCTTT	CSARGFRGQGGAEAFF
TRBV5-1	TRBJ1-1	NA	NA	TGCGCCAGCAGCGCCGAAGGGGAGTTCGGCACTGAAGCTTTCTTT	CASSAEGEFGTEAFF
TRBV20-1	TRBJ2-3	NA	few	TGCAGCTCTGGATTGGGCACAGATACGCAGTATTTT	CSSGLGTDTQYF
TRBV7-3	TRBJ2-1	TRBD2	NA	TGTGCCAGCAGCGCACAGGGTAAACTAGCGGGAGCCCGTGATGAGCAGTTCTTC	CASSAQGKLAGARDEQFF
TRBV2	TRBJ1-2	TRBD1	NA	TGTGCCAGCTACAGGGGGCAGAACTATGGCTACACCTTC	CASYRGQNYGYTF
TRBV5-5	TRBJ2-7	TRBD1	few	TGTGCCAGCAGCTCGACCGGGACAGGGCTCGTAGAGCAGTACTTC	CASSSTGTGLVEQYF
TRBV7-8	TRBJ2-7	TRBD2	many	TGTGCCAGCAGCTTACAAGCGGGAGAATTCTACGAGCAGTACTTC	CASSLQAGEFYEQYF
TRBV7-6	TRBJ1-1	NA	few	TGTGCCAGCAGCTCCAGCAGGGGTGACACTGAAGCTTTCTTT	CASSSSRGDTEAFF